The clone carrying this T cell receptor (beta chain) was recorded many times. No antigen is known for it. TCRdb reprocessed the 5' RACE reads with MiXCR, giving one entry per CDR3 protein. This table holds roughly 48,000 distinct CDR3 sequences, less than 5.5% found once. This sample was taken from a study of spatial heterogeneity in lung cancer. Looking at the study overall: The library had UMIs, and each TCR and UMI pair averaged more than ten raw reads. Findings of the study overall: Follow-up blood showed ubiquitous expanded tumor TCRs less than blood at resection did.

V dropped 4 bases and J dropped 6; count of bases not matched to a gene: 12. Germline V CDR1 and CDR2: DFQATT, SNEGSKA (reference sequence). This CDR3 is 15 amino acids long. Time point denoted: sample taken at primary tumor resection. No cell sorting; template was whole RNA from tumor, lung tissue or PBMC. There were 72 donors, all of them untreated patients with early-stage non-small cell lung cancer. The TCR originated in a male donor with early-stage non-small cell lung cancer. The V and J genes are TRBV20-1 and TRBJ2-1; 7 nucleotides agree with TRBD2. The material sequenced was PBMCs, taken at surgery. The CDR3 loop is CSATLREGLGNEQFF. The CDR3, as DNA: TGCAGTGCTACCCTCAGGGAGGGCCTTGGCAATGAGCAGTTCTTC.